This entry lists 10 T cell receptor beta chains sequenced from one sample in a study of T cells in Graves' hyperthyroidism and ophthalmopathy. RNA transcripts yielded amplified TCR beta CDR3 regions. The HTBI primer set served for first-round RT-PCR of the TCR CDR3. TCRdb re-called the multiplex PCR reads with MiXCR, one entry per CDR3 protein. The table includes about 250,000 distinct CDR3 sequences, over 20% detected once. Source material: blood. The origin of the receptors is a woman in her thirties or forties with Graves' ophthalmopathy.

The CDR3 spells CASSLRVNISYEQYF. The CDR3 nucleotides read TGTGCCAGCAGTTTGCGGGTCAACATCTCCTACGAGCAGTACTTC. The chain recombines TRBV12-3 or TRBV12-4 with TRBJ2-7; possible D gene TRBD2, 5 bases. The CDR3 spans 15 residues. V lost 3 bases, J lost 0 bases, and 12 bases lay in between.

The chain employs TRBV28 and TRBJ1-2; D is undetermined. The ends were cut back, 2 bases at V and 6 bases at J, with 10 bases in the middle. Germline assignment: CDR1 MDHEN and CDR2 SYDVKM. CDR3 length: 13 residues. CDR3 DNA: TGTGCCAGCAGTTTAGGTCGGTCCAATGGCTACACCTTC. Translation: CASSLGRSNGYTF.

CDR3 nucleotide sequence: TGCAGCGTTTTGGGCCGACAGGGAGGGCAAGCTTTCTTT. It yields the protein CSVLGRQGGQAFF. The chain has TRBV29-1 and TRBJ1-1, with 7 nucleotides matching TRBD1. This CDR3 is 13 amino acids long. Trimming cost V 5 bases and J 9 bases; bases outside gene matches: 12. Germline CDR1 SQVTM, CDR2 ANQGSEA.

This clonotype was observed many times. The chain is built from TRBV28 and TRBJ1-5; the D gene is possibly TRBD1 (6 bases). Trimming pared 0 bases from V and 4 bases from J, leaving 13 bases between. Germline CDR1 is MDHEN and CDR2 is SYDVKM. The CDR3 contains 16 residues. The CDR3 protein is CASSLWGRGGNQPQHF. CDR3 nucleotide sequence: TGTGCCAGCAGTTTATGGGGCAGGGGAGGAAATCAGCCCCAGCATTTT.

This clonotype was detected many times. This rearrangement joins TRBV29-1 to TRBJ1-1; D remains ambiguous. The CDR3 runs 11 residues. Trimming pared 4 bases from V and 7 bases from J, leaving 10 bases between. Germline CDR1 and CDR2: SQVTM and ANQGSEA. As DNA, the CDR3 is TGCAGCGTTGGTTTCGGGCGTGAAGCTTTCTTT. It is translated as CSVGFGREAFF.

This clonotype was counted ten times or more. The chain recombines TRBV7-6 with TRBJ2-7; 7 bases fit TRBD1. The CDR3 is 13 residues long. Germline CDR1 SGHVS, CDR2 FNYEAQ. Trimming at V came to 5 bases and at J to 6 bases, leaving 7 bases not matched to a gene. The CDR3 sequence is CASSPSGQIEQYF. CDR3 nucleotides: TGTGCCAGCAGCCCTTCGGGACAGATCGAGCAGTACTTC.

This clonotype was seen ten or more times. In nucleotides, the CDR3 is TGCAGTGCTAGAGGGACTAGCGGGAGCCTCCGAGAGACCCAGTACTTC. Translated, it gives CSARGTSGSLRETQYF. The genes are TRBV20-1 and TRBJ2-5; 13 bases are a match to TRBD2. The CDR3 covers 16 residues. Germline V gene data show CDR1 as DFQATT and CDR2 as SNEGSKA (reference sequence). V trimming: 1 base; J trimming: 4 bases; junction bases outside the gene matches: 6.

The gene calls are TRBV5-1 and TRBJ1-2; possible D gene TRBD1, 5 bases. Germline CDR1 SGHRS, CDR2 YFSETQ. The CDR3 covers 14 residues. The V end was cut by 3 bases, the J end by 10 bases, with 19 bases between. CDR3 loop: CASSWGTYSSDYTF. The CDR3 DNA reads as TGCGCCAGCAGCTGGGGGACGTATTCTTCGGACTACACCTTC.

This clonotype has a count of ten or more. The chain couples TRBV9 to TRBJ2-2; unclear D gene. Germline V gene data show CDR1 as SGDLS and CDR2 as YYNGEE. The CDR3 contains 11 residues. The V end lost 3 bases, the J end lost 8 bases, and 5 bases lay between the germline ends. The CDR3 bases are TGTGCCAGCAGCGCAAAGGGGGAGCTGTTTTTT. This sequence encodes CASSAKGELFF.

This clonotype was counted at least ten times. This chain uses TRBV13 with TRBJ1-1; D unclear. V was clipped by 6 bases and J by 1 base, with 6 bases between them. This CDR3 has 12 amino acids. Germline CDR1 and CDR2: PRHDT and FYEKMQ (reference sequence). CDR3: CASRAQNTEAFF. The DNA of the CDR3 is TGTGCCAGCAGGGCGCAGAACACTGAAGCTTTCTTT.